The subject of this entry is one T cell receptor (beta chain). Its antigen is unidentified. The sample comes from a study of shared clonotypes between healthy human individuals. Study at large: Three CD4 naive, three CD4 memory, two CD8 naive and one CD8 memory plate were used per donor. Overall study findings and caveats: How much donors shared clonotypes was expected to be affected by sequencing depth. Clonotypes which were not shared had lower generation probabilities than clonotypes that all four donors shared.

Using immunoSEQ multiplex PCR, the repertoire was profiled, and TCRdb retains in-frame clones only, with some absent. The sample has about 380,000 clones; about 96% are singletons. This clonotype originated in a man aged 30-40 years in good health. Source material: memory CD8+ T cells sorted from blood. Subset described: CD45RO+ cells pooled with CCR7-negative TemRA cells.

The DNA of the CDR3 is TGTGCCAGCAGCCAGACTAGCGGGAGAGGAGAGACCCAGTACTTC. The encoded protein is CASSQTSGRGETQYF. The chain combines TRBV5-4 with TRBJ2-5; 12 bases are a match to TRBD2. Trimming cost V 4 bases and J 4 bases; bases outside gene matches: 5. Germline CDR1 SGHNT, CDR2 YYREEE (reference sequence). This CDR3 is 15 amino acids long.